This TCR beta chain derives from a study of CD8 T cells in ankylosing spondylitis. TCRdb re-called the 5' RACE reads through MiXCR, storing one row per CDR3 protein. The table includes more than 150,000 distinct CDR3 sequences, about 9.9% detected once. This clonotype was counted between two and nine times. Its antigen is unidentified. General study points: Eight highly homologous variants formed a TCR beta motif that appeared characteristic of ankylosing spondylitis blood.

CDR1 KGHSH and CDR2 LQKENI come from the germline V gene. Trimming took 4 bases from V and 0 from J; bases not matched to a gene: 3. CDR3 size: 16 residues. The sample taken for sequencing was blood, either unsorted or a sorted T cell fraction (not recorded which). The TCR was taken from a male donor with ankylosing spondylitis or in good health (not recorded which). The genes are TRBV18 and TRBJ2-1; 10 bases are a match to TRBD2. In DNA, the CDR3 is TGTGCCAGCTCACGCCCTAGCGGGAGCTCCTACAATGAGCAGTTCTTC. Translated: CASSRPSGSSYNEQFF.